The 18 T cell receptor beta chains below come from one sample, sequenced in a study of spatial heterogeneity in lung cancer. Time point here: sample taken at primary tumor resection. Tumor, nontumor lung or frozen PBMC supplied whole RNA that was sequenced unsorted. From the 5' RACE reads, TCRdb called clonotypes with MiXCR, one entry per CDR3 protein. This table has roughly 13,000 distinct CDR3 sequences, under 4% appearing once. This specimen was PBMCs, taken at surgery. Source of these receptors: a male donor with early-stage non-small cell lung cancer.

This clonotype has at least ten counts. Since the library was made to target alpha chains, this beta chain is a stray read and its abundance is not meaningful. The V call is TRBV20-1, the J call TRBJ2-4; 10 bases map to TRBD2. With V trimmed by 0 bases and J by 5 bases, 1 base remained unmatched. Germline V gives CDR1 DFQATT, CDR2 SNEGSKA (reference sequence). The CDR3 loop spans 14 amino acids. The CDR3 loop reads CSAREGLAENIQYF. CDR3 nucleotides: TGCAGTGCTAGAGAAGGACTAGCGGAAAACATTCAGTACTTC.

This clonotype was detected many times. Found in a library prepared for alpha chains, this beta chain is an off-target read, and its abundance has little meaning. The chain links TRBV4-2 to TRBJ2-3; TRBD1 agrees at 7 bases. V lost 5 bases and J lost 2; bases outside the gene matches: 7. The CDR3 sequence is 15 residues long. CDR1 is LGHNA, CDR2 YNFKEQ, per germline. The CDR3 DNA sequence: TGTGCCAGCAGCACTCGACAGGGATTCACAGATACGCAGTATTTT. It is translated as CASSTRQGFTDTQYF.

The sample holds many counts of this clonotype. Within a library made for alpha chains, this beta chain is off target, and its count is uninformative. The chain recombines TRBV28 with TRBJ2-7, with 8 bases fitting TRBD1. V trimming: 4 bases; J trimming: 4 bases; junction bases outside the gene matches: 9. The germline CDR1 and CDR2 sequences are MDHEN and SYDVKM. This CDR3 is built from 15 residues. The CDR3 DNA reads as TGTGCCAGCAGTTACAGGGGGAAAAGTGTGTACGAGCAGTACTTC. Protein sequence: CASSYRGKSVYEQYF.

Remarks on this clonotype: Since a much larger clone is just one base distant, this may be a read error. With the library built for alpha chains, this beta chain is off target and its frequency is not meaningful. This chain joins TRBV28 and TRBJ2-3; TRBD2 might be the D (5 bases). The CDR3 is 15 residues long. The ends were cut back, 4 bases at V and 6 bases at J, with 17 bases in the middle. Looked up from germline, CDR1 is MDHEN and CDR2 is SYDVKM. CDR3 sequence reads: CASSSPIGGWDTQYF. Here the CDR3 DNA reads TGTGCCAGCAGTTCCCCCATTGGAGGATGGGATACGCAGTATTTT.

This clonotype was recorded many times. This beta chain is an off-target read within a library intended for alpha chains, so its frequency means little. The V gene is TRBV29-1, the J gene TRBJ1-4, with D possibly being TRBD1 (5 bases). There are 13 residues in the CDR3. Trimming took off 6 bases at V and 8 bases at J, with 16 bases between the two ends. Germline V gene sequence: CDR1 SQVTM, CDR2 ANQGSEA. The CDR3 loop reads CSVGRSREEKLFF. The CDR3 nucleotides read TGCAGCGTGGGGCGGTCGAGGGAGGAAAAACTGTTTTTT.

To note about this clonotype: In a library made to pick up alpha chains, this beta chain is a stray read with a size that means little. V is TRBV6-5 and J is TRBJ2-6, with a weak D call TRBD1 (6 bases). CDR3 size: 17 residues. The V end lost 7 bases, the J end lost 0 bases, and 16 bases lay between the germline ends. Germline V CDR1 and CDR2: MNHEY, SVGAGI. The CDR3 bases are TGTGCCAGCAAGAGACCGGGACAACTCTCTGGGGCCAACGTCCTGACTTTC. This sequence encodes CASKRPGQLSGANVLTF.

Only a few counts were recorded for this clonotype. For a library built for alpha chains, this beta chain is a stray read; little rests on its size. J is TRBJ2-7 and V is TRBV19; maybe TRBD2 (6 bases). CDR3 length equals 15 residues. With 5 bases removed from V and 3 bases from J, the gap between germline ends came to 17 bases. Germline V CDR1 and CDR2: LNHDA, SQIVND (reference sequence). The CDR3 here is CASSYAGSKNYEQYF. In DNA form, the CDR3 reads TGTGCCAGTAGTTACGCCGGGAGTAAAAACTACGAGCAGTACTTC.

This clonotype showed up many times. This beta chain is off target for a library built for alpha chains, so its abundance means little. In nucleotides, the CDR3 is TGTGCCAGCAGTTCCCGACTAGCGGGGAACACCGGGGAGCTGTTTTTT. It encodes CASSSRLAGNTGELFF. This chain uses TRBV6-5 with TRBJ2-2; 10 positions match TRBD2. Per the germline V gene, CDR1 is MNHEY and CDR2 is SVGAGI. The CDR3 is 16 amino acids. After removal of 4 bases from V and 1 base from J, the junction contained 3 bases not matched to a gene.

This clonotype was recorded at least ten times. A library made for alpha chains picked up this beta chain off target, so its size means little. This chain connects TRBV18 to TRBJ2-4; perhaps TRBD1 as D (6 bases). The length of the CDR3 is 15 residues. Germline V CDR1 and CDR2: KGHSH, LQKENI. Trimming took off 1 base at V and 4 bases at J, with 11 bases between the two ends. CDR3 DNA sequence: TGTGCCAGCTCACCACAGGGGGACCCGAAAAACATTCAGTACTTC. It yields the protein CASSPQGDPKNIQYF.

This clonotype has a count of ten or more. The library was built for alpha chains, so this beta chain is an off-target read and its size means little. This rearrangement joins TRBV28 to TRBJ2-7, with D unclear. V lost 3 bases and J 3 bases, leaving 6 bases between the germline ends. This CDR3 comprises 12 residues. Germline V gene sequence: CDR1 MDHEN, CDR2 SYDVKM. CDR3 in amino acids: CASSFQNYEQYF. In nucleotides, the CDR3 is TGTGCCAGCAGTTTCCAAAACTACGAGCAGTACTTC.

This clonotype was found many times. With the library built for alpha chains, this beta chain is off target and its frequency is not meaningful. This chain joins TRBV7-8 and TRBJ2-4; TRBD1 might be the D (5 bases). The V and J ends lost 2 bases and 8 bases respectively, with 10 bases between them. The CDR3 consists of 13 residues. Germline V CDR1 and CDR2: SGHVS, FQNEAQ. The CDR3 region is CASSLRGKDIQYF. The CDR3 coding sequence is TGTGCCAGCAGCTTAAGGGGTAAAGACATTCAGTACTTC.

This clonotype occurred many times. A library made for alpha chains picked up this beta chain off target, so its size means little. The V call is TRBV20-1, the J call TRBJ1-1; D is undetermined. V was pared by 1 base and J by 0 bases, with 9 bases between. Germline V gene data show CDR1 as DFQATT and CDR2 as SNEGSKA (reference sequence). The CDR3 sequence is 14 residues long. The CDR3 sequence is CSARVLSMNTEAFF. The CDR3 coding sequence is TGCAGTGCTAGAGTTCTCAGCATGAACACTGAAGCTTTCTTT.

This clonotype was observed at least ten times. The library was built for alpha chains, so this beta chain is an off-target read and its size means little. This sequence joins TRBV6-1 and TRBJ2-1; 8 nucleotides align to TRBD2. Germline-derived CDR1 and CDR2 are MNHNS and SASEGT. The CDR3 has 17 residues. V was clipped by 3 bases and J by 7 bases; unmatched bases: 14. DNA of the CDR3: TGTGCCAGCAGTGATCACAGGGCTAGCGGGCGAGGTAATGAGCAGTTCTTC. Translated: CASSDHRASGRGNEQFF.

This clonotype was observed many times. This beta chain is an unintended read in a library built for alpha chains; its size means little. The chain recombines TRBV30 with TRBJ1-2, with D possibly matching TRBD1 (5 bases). Trimming cost V 5 bases and J 4 bases, with 20 bases left between them. The CDR3 loop spans 15 amino acids. Germline CDR1 and CDR2: GTSNPN and SVGIG (reference sequence). CDR3 in amino acids: CAWGPSGTVAYGYTF. In DNA, the CDR3 is TGTGCCTGGGGTCCCTCCGGGACCGTCGCCTATGGCTACACCTTC. Using reference TRBV30 and TRBJ1-2 for the parts outside the CDR3, the full variable domain is SQTIHQWPATLVQPVGSPLSLECTVEGTSNPNLYWYRQAAGRGLQLLFYSVGIGQISSEVPQNLSASRPQDRQFILSSKKLLLSDSGFYLCAWGPSGTVAYGYTFGSGTRLTVV.

Ten or more counts support this clonotype. This beta chain lies outside the target of a library built for alpha chains; its clone size means little. This rearrangement joins TRBV10-3 to TRBJ2-7, with TRBD1 matching 12 bases. CDR3 length equals 15 residues. Per the germline V gene, CDR1 is ENHRY and CDR2 is SYGVKD. V was pared by 3 bases and J by 4 bases, with 4 bases of the junction left unmatched. This CDR3 is CAISDRDRGHYEQYF. In nucleotides, the CDR3 is TGTGCCATCAGTGACCGGGACAGGGGGCATTACGAGCAGTACTTC.

This clonotype appeared a few times. Since it is a stray read in a library aimed at alpha chains, this beta chain has a size that is not meaningful. The chain recombines TRBV27 with TRBJ2-2, with TRBD1 matching 9 bases. The V and J ends lost 5 bases and 1 base, in that order; junction bases with no gene match: 2. The CDR3 loop spans 15 amino acids. Germline CDR1 and CDR2: MNHEY and SMNVEV (reference sequence). The CDR3 spells CASSTDRGNTGELFF. The CDR3 coding sequence is TGTGCCAGCAGTACGGACAGGGGGAACACCGGGGAGCTGTTTTTT.

Ten or more counts support this clonotype. A library prepared for alpha chains yielded this beta chain as an off-target read; its size is of little meaning. The CDR3 DNA reads as TGTGCCAGCAGCTTAGGGGGCTGGGACTATAGCACAGATACGCAGTATTTT. It is translated as CASSLGGWDYSTDTQYF. The chain links TRBV7-2 to TRBJ2-3, with TRBD2 identical over 7 bases. The germline gives CDR1 SGHTA, CDR2 FQGNSA. The V segment lost 1 base and the J segment 0 bases; nucleotides outside the gene matches: 7. The CDR3 sequence is 17 residues long.

This clonotype was observed many times. This beta chain is an off-target read within a library intended for alpha chains, so its frequency means little. The rearrangement joins TRBV7-9 to TRBJ2-3; D may correspond to TRBD1 or TRBD2 (5 bases each). This CDR3 is 15 amino acids long. Deletions cut 1 base from V and 6 bases from J, with 14 bases between. Looked up from germline, CDR1 is SEHNR and CDR2 is FQNEAQ (reference sequence). DNA for the CDR3: TGTGCCAGCAGCTTAGTGTTGGGGGTCTCGGATACGCAGTATTTT. Its translation is CASSLVLGVSDTQYF. The full variable domain, with the rest looked up from reference TRBV7-9 and TRBJ2-3, is DTGVSQNPRHKITKRGQNVTFRCDPISEHNRLYWYRQTLGQGPEFLTYFQNEAQLEKSRLLSDRFSAERPKGSFSTLEIQRTEQGDSAMYLCASSLVLGVSDTQYFGPGTRLTVL.